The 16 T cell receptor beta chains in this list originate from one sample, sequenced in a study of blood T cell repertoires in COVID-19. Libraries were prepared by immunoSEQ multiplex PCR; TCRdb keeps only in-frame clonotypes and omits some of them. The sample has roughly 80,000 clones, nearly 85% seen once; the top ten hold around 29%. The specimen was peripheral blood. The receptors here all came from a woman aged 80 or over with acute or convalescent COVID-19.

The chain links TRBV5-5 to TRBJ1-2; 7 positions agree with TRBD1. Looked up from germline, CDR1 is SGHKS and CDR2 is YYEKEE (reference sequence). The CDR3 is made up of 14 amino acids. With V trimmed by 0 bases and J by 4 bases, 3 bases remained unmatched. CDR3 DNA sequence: TGTGCCAGCAGCTTGGAGGGACAGCTCTATGGCTACACCTTC. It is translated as CASSLEGQLYGYTF.

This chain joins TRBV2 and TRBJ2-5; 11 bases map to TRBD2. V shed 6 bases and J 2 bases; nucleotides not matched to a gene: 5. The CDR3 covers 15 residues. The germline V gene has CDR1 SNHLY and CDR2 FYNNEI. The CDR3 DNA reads TGTGCCAGCAGCATAGCGGGAGGGCCTCAAGAGACCCAGTACTTC. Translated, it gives CASSIAGGPQETQYF.

The CDR3 DNA reads as TGTGCCAGCAGCCCGACGGGACAGGGGGGCTTGCATGAGCAGTTCTTC. Translating gives CASSPTGQGGLHEQFF. The chain couples TRBV7-2 to TRBJ2-1, with 11 nucleotides matching TRBD1. The CDR3 loop spans 16 amino acids. J lost 8 bases, V lost 5 bases, and 11 bases had no gene match. Germline V gives CDR1 SGHTA, CDR2 FQGNSA. Full variable domain (remainder filled in from reference TRBV7-2 and TRBJ2-1): GAGVSQSPSNKVTEKGKDVELRCDPISGHTALYWYRQSLGQGLEFLIYFQGNSAPDKSGLPSDRFSAERTGGSVSTLTIQRTQQEDSAVYLCASSPTGQGGLHEQFFGPGTRLTVL.

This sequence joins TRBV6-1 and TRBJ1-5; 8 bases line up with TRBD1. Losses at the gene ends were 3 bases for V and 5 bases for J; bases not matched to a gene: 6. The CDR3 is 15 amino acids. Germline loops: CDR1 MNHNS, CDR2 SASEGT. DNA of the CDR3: TGTGCCAGCAGTGAGAGCGGACAGGGAGATCAGCCCCAGCATTTT. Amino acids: CASSESGQGDQPQHF.

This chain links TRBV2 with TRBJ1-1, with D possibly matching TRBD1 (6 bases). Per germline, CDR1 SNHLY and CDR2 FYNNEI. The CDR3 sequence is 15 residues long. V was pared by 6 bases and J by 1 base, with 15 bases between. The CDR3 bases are TGTGCCAGCAGCGCTCACAGGGCCCCGAACACTGAAGCTTTCTTT. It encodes CASSAHRAPNTEAFF.

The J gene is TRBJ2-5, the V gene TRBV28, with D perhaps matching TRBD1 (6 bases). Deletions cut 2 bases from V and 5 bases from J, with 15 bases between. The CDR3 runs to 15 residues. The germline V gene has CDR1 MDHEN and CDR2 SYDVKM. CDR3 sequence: CASSLGLGGGETQYF. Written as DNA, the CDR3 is TGTGCCAGCAGTTTAGGTCTTGGGGGCGGGGAGACCCAGTACTTC.

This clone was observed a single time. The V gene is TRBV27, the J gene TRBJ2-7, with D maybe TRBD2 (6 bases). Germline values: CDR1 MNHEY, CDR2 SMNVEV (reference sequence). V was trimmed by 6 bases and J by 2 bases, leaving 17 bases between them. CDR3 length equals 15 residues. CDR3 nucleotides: TGTGCCAGCAGCCGATTGCGAGGGACTCCCTACGAGCAGTACTTC. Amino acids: CASSRLRGTPYEQYF.

The CDR3 nucleotides read TGTGCCAGTAGTATGGACGGGGTCGGAGAAAAACTGTTTTTT. It specifies CASSMDGVGEKLFF. The chain combines TRBV19 with TRBJ1-4; the D is unclear. Germline assignment: CDR1 LNHDA and CDR2 SQIVND (reference sequence). The CDR3 length is 14 residues. V lost 3 bases and J 8 bases, leaving 13 bases between the germline ends.

The CDR3 is CASSILTGFNTGELFF. CDR3 nucleotide sequence: TGTGCCAGTAGTATCCTGACAGGGTTTAACACCGGGGAGCTGTTTTTT. The chain has TRBV19 and TRBJ2-2, with TRBD1 identical over 7 bases. The trim removed 3 bases at V and 2 bases at J, leaving 6 bases unmatched. The CDR3 consists of 16 residues. Germline-derived CDR1 and CDR2 are LNHDA and SQIVND (reference sequence).

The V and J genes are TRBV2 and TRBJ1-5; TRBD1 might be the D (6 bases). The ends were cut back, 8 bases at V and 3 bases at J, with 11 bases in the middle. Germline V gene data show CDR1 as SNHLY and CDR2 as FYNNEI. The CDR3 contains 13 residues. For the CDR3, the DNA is TGTGCCAGCCTCAGGGACAACAATCAGCCCCAGCATTTT. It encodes CASLRDNNQPQHF.

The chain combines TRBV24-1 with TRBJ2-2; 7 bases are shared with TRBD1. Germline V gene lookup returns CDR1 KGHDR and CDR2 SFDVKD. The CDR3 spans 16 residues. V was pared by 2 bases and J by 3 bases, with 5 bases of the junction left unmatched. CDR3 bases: TGTGCCACCAGTGATTGGGGACAGCCGCACACCGGGGAGCTGTTTTTT. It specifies CATSDWGQPHTGELFF.

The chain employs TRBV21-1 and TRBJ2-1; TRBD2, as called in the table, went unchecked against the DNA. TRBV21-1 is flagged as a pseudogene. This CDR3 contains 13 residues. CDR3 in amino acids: CASSKVRWNEQFF. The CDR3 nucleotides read TGTGCCAGCAGCAAAGTGCGCTGGAATGAGCAGTTCTTC.

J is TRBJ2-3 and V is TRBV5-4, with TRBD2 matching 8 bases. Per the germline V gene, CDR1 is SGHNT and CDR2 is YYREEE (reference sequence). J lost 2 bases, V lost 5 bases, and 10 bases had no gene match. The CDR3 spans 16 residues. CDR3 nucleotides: TGTGCCAGCAGTACGCGGACGGGAGGGCTCACAGATACGCAGTATTTT. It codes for CASSTRTGGLTDTQYF.

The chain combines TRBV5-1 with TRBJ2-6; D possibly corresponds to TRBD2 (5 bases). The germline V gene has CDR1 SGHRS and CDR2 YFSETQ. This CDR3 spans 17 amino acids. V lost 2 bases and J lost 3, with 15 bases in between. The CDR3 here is CASSLFTTGYGANVLTF. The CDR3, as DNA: TGCGCCAGCAGCTTATTCACCACGGGGTATGGGGCCAACGTCCTGACTTTC.

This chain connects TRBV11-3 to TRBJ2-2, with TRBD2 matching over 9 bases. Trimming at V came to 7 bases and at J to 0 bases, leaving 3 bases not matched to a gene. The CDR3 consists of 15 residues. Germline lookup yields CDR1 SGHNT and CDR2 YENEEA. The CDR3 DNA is TGTGCCAGCACCGGACTAGCGACGAACACCGGGGAGCTGTTTTTT. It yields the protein CASTGLATNTGELFF.

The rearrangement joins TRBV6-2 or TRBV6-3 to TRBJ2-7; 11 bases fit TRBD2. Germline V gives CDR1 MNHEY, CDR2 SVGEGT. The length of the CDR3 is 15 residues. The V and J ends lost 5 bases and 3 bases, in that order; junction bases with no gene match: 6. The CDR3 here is CASSTPGLAVYEQYF. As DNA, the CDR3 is TGTGCCAGCAGTACTCCGGGACTAGCGGTCTACGAGCAGTACTTC.